A selection of T cell receptor beta chains follows, all from one sample in a study of blood T cell repertoires in COVID-19. Assay: immunoSEQ multiplex PCR; the TCRdb copy retains only in-frame clones and omits some. Here the sample spans nearly 350,000 clones, 91% being singletons. Sample: peripheral blood. Receptor source: a woman between 18 and 29 years old who had recovered from COVID-19. Each CDR3 is given with its conserved first and last residue. D genes are given only for firm matches. Expanded clones are given a class, and other clones once, few, many or no size at all.

J	size	D	V	DNA	CDR3
TRBJ2-1	.	TRBD2	TRBV15	TGTGCCACCAGCAGTACCGGGACTAGCGCGTTTGATGAGCAGTTCTTC	CATSSTGTSAFDEQFF
TRBJ1-2	.	.	TRBV5-1	TGCGCCAGCAGCACCGGGACAACTAACTATGGCTACACCTTC	CASSTGTTNYGYTF
TRBJ2-3	.	.	TRBV6-5	TGTGCCAGCAGTTACGGGGGGAGCACTAGCACAGATACGCAGTATTTT	CASSYGGSTSTDTQYF
TRBJ1-6	.	.	TRBV21-1	TGTGCCAGCAGCAAAGTTACAGGGGGCGTTTGGTCACCCCTCCACTTT	CASSKVTGGVWSPLHF
TRBJ2-1	.	TRBD2	TRBV7-2	TGTGCCAGCAGCTTAACTAGCGGGAGCCACAATGAGCAGTTCTTC	CASSLTSGSHNEQFF
TRBJ1-3	.	.	TRBV10-3	TGTGCCATCAAAAACAGGGACTCTGGAAACACCATATATTTT	CAIKNRDSGNTIYF
TRBJ2-5	.	TRBD2	TRBV13	TGTGCCAGCAGCCAGACAGGGGGACTAGCGGGAGTCCAAGAGACCCAGTACTTC	CASSQTGGLAGVQETQYF
TRBJ2-2	.	TRBD2	TRBV24-1	TGTGCCACCAGGGGGAAAACTAGCGGGACGCCAGGTGGCGGGGAGCTGTTTTTT	CATRGKTSGTPGGGELFF
TRBJ2-5	.	.	TRBV4-1	TGCGCCAGCAGCACCCAGACGACAGGGTTGGAGGGGACCCAGTACTTC	CASSTQTTGLEGTQYF
TRBJ1-2	.	.	TRBV24-1	TGTGCCACCAGTCTGGGCAGTAGCGGCTATGGCTACACCTTC	CATSLGSSGYGYTF
TRBJ2-3	.	TRBD1	TRBV4-3	TGCGCCAGCAGCCAACTACCCCAGGGACAGGGGACAGATACGCAGTATTTT	CASSQLPQGQGTDTQYF
TRBJ2-5	.	TRBD2	TRBV6-4	TGTGCCAGCAGCCAAAGGAGCGGGGCAGGAACCCAGTACTTC	CASSQRSGAGTQYF
TRBJ1-5	few	.	TRBV19	TGTGCCAGTAGTATAGTTAGTTCCTTAACTAGCAATCAGCCCCAGCATTTT	CASSIVSSLTSNQPQHF
TRBJ2-3	.	.	TRBV6-5	TGTGCCAGCAGTTACTCCGAGGGAGATACGCAGTATTTT	CASSYSEGDTQYF
TRBJ2-4	.	.	TRBV19	TGTGCCAGTAGTATGGGGGGAGTCATTCAGTACTTC	CASSMGGVIQYF
TRBJ2-1	once	.	TRBV7-7	TGTGCCAGCAGCCCTCGCAGGACTTCCTACAATGAGCAGTTCTTC	CASSPRRTSYNEQFF
TRBJ2-3	.	.	TRBV18	TGTGCCAGCTCACCTCGTTCGGGACTCGGGGGCACAGATACGCAGTATTTT	CASSPRSGLGGTDTQYF
TRBJ1-1	.	.	TRBV2	TGTGCCAGCAGTGAGGCACTGAACACTGAAGCTTTCTTT	CASSEALNTEAFF
TRBJ2-3	.	TRBD2	TRBV6-5	TGTGCCAGCACCACTAGCGGGAGTATCGATACGCAGTATTTT	CASTTSGSIDTQYF
TRBJ1-2	.	.	TRBV24-1	TGTGCCATCGGGGATACCGCCTACTATGGCTACACCTTC	CAIGDTAYYGYTF
TRBJ2-1	.	TRBD2	TRBV9	TGTGCCAGCAGCGGACTAGCGGGAGGGGTCGGTAAAGCGGATGAGCAGTTCTTC	CASSGLAGGVGKADEQFF
TRBJ1-1	.	TRBD1	TRBV30	TGTGCCTGGGGAGACAGGGTCTCCACTGAAGCTTTCTTT	CAWGDRVSTEAFF
TRBJ1-1	.	TRBD1	TRBV5-1	TGCGCCAGCAGCTTGGTGGTCCAGGGGGCCCCGGCTTTCTTT	CASSLVVQGAPAFF
TRBJ2-3	.	.	TRBV24-1	TGTGCCATCGGAGCGAGTTCTAGCACAGATACGCAGTATTTT	CAIGASSSTDTQYF
TRBJ1-3	.	TRBD1	TRBV5-6	TGTGCCAGCAGCCAAAGACAGGGTCTATGGGCTGGAAACACCATATATTTT	CASSQRQGLWAGNTIYF
TRBJ2-3	.	TRBD2	TRBV7-2	TGTGCCAGCAGCCCAAGACTAGCGGGAGTCGGGACAGATACGCAGTATTTT	CASSPRLAGVGTDTQYF
TRBJ1-1	.	.	TRBV27	TGTGCCAGCAGTTTAATCGGGGGACGAATGACTGAAGCTTTCTTT	CASSLIGGRMTEAFF